A single sample is the source of the 10 T cell receptor beta chains below, sequenced in a study of STAT5B mutations in CD4+ large granular lymphocyte leukemia. Method: immunoSEQ multiplex PCR; TCRdb's copy keeps in-frame clones and lacks some. Of roughly 26,000 clones listed, around 86% are singletons. Material: CD4+ T cells from blood buffy coats. These receptors were obtained from a human donor in good health.

The rearrangement links TRBV13 to TRBJ2-1; tentative D call: TRBD1 (5 bases). Germline assignment: CDR1 PRHDT and CDR2 FYEKMQ (reference sequence). This CDR3 contains 19 residues. V was trimmed by 0 bases and J by 0 bases, leaving 18 bases between them. The CDR3 coding sequence is TGTGCCAGCAGCTTAGGGGCCCCTACAGGAAGGAGCTCCTACAATGAGCAGTTCTTC. Its translation: CASSLGAPTGRSSYNEQFF. Supplemented by reference TRBV13 and TRBJ2-1, the full variable domain reads AAGVIQSPRHLIKEKRETATLKCYPIPRHDTVYWYQQGPGQDPQFLISFYEKMQSDKGSIPDRFSAQQFSDYHSELNMSSLELGDSALYFCASSLGAPTGRSSYNEQFFGPGTRLTVL.

This chain links TRBV7-6 with TRBJ1-6; D not resolved. The CDR3 runs 15 residues. Trimming stripped 4 bases from V and 9 bases from J, with 16 bases between. Germline V gene sequence: CDR1 SGHVS, CDR2 FNYEAQ. CDR3 loop: CASSSGTGDTSPLHF. CDR3 sequence (DNA): TGTGCCAGCAGCTCGGGTACCGGGGATACTTCACCCCTCCACTTT.

This clone was seen a handful of times. This chain uses TRBV4-2 with TRBJ2-5; D call uncertain. This CDR3 comprises 16 residues. V lost 1 base and J lost 5, with 17 bases in between. CDR1 and CDR2 (germline): LGHNA, YNFKEQ. The CDR3 DNA reads as TGTGCCAGCAGCCAAGCCCCTGTCCTAGGAGTCGAGACCCAGTACTTC. Protein product: CASSQAPVLGVETQYF.

The chain employs TRBV7-9 and TRBJ1-2; TRBD1 matches at 10 bases. Germline V lookup: CDR1 SEHNR, CDR2 FQNEAQ (reference sequence). With V trimmed by 5 bases and J by 4 bases, 7 bases remained unmatched. There are 15 residues in the CDR3. The CDR3 nucleotides are TGTGCCAGCAGCACCTGGACAGGGGGAGGCTATGGCTACACCTTC. Protein product: CASSTWTGGGYGYTF.

This chain uses TRBV9 with TRBJ2-2; maybe TRBD1 (6 bases). The CDR3 has 16 residues. The V end lost 4 bases, the J end lost 2 bases, and 15 bases lay between the germline ends. Germline CDR1 SGDLS, CDR2 YYNGEE. As DNA, the CDR3 is TGTGCCAGCAGCTCCTCAGGGGAAAGTAACACCGGGGAGCTGTTTTTT. The encoded protein is CASSSSGESNTGELFF.

The J gene is TRBJ2-2, the V gene TRBV5-1, with TRBD2 identical over 8 bases. V dropped 4 bases and J dropped 4; count of bases not matched to a gene: 15. CDR1 is SGHRS and CDR2 is YFSETQ in the germline V gene. The CDR3 spans 18 residues. CDR3 nucleotide sequence: TGCGCCAGCAGCCCCGGGAGGGAGGTAGCCCTCTTCACCGGGGAGCTGTTTTTT. Translating gives CASSPGREVALFTGELFF.

The rearrangement uses TRBV7-7 and TRBJ2-2; D is ambiguous. Germline V gene sequence: CDR1 SSHAT, CDR2 FNYEAQ (reference sequence). Trimming cost V 1 base and J 4 bases, with 7 bases left between them. This CDR3 is 14 amino acids long. CDR3 sequence reads: CASSLEGFTGELFF. The CDR3 nucleotides are TGTGCCAGCAGCTTAGAGGGATTCACCGGGGAGCTGTTTTTT.

The J gene is TRBJ2-7, the V gene TRBV7-2, with D unresolved. V shed 2 bases and J shed 2 bases, with 16 bases lying between them. CDR3 length equals 16 residues. Germline V gene lookup returns CDR1 SGHTA and CDR2 FQGNSA. The CDR3 sequence: CASSLNSGSEAYEQYF. The CDR3 DNA reads as TGTGCCAGCAGCTTAAATTCAGGTTCGGAAGCCTACGAGCAGTACTTC.

V gene TRBV7-8 combines with J gene TRBJ2-3; D unclear. CDR3 length equals 15 residues. V was cut by 4 bases and J by 3 bases, with 14 bases left in between. Germline CDR1 is SGHVS and CDR2 is FQNEAQ. The chain's CDR3 is CASSYRVWRTDTQYF. The DNA of the CDR3 is TGTGCCAGCAGCTACCGGGTTTGGCGGACAGATACGCAGTATTTT.

CDR3 DNA: TGTGCCAGCAGTGAATTTAGTGAGCAGTTCTTC. It specifies CASSEFSEQFF. The J gene is TRBJ2-1, the V gene TRBV25-1; no clear D gene. The CDR3 is made up of 11 amino acids. Germline V gene data show CDR1 as MGHDK and CDR2 as SYGVNS. The germline V and J ends were trimmed by 1 base and 9 bases, with 4 bases remaining between them.